This T cell receptor beta chain originates from a study of blood T cell repertoires in COVID-19. Looking at the study overall: Acute-phase and convalescent COVID-19 samples originated in the United States, Italy and Spain. From T cells, B-cell-depleted T cells, or PBMCs came the material, which was cDNA or gDNA.

How the authors handled the data: Amplified reference gene primers provided the basis for estimating nucleated cell counts. Here immunoSEQ multiplex PCR was the method, and the copy in TCRdb shows in-frame clones only, minus some. The V and J calls and clone size were taken over from that table, and D and trimming were inferred from the DNA. The profile shows around 70,000 clones, under 95% of them singletons. V trimming: 5 bases; J trimming: 5 bases; junction bases outside the gene matches: 9. The CDR3 sequence is 15 residues long. The germline gives CDR1 MNHEY, CDR2 SMNVEV (reference sequence). The chain combines TRBV27 with TRBJ2-5, with TRBD2 identical over 9 bases. The sequenced sample consisted of peripheral blood. The receptor's source is a human donor in a cohort sampled during active COVID-19. The CDR3 bases are TGTGCCAGCAGTGGGACTAGCTTGGCGGGGGAGACCCAGTACTTC. This gives the protein CASSGTSLAGETQYF.